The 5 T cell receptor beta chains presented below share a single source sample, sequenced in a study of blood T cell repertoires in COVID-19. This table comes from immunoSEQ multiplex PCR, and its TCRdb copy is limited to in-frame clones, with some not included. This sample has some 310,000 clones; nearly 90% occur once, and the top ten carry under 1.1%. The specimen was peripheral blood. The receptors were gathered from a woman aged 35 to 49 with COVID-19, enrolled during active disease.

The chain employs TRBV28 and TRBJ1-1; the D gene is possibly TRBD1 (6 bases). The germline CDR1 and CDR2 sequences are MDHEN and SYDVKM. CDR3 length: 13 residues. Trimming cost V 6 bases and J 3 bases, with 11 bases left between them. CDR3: CASSPGQYTEAFF. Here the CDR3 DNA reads TGTGCCAGCAGCCCAGGACAGTACACTGAAGCTTTCTTT.

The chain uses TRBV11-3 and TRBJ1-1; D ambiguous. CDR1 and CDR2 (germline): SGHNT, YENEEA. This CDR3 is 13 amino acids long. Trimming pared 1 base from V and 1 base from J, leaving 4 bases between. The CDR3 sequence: CASSLGPNTEAFF. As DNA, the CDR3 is TGTGCCAGCAGCTTAGGGCCGAACACTGAAGCTTTCTTT.

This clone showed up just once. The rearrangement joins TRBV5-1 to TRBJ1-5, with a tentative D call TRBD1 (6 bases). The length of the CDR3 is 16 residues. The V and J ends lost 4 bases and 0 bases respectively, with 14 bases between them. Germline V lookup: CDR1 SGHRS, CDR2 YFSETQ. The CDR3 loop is CASSVGHADSNQPQHF. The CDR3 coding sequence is TGCGCCAGCAGCGTGGGACATGCCGATAGCAATCAGCCCCAGCATTTT.

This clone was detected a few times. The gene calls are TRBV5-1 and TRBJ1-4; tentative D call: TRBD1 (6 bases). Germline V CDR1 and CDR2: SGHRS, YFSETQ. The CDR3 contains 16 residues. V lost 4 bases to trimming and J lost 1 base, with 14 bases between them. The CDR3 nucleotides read TGCGCCAGCAGCATCAACCCACAGGGAACTAATGAAAAACTGTTTTTT. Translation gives CASSINPQGTNEKLFF.

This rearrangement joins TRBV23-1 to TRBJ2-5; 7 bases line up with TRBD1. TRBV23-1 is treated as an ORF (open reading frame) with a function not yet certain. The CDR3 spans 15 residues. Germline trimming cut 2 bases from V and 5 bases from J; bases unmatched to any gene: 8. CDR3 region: CASSQVKGAKETQYF. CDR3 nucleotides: TGCGCCAGCAGTCAAGTTAAGGGGGCGAAGGAGACCCAGTACTTC.